This T cell receptor beta chain is from a study of OX40 agonist ivuxolimab in advanced cancers. Libraries were prepared by immunoSEQ multiplex PCR; TCRdb keeps only in-frame clonotypes and omits some of them. The sample includes about 88,000 clones, approximately 89% seen only once; the top ten take about 0.22%. The germline CDR1 and CDR2 sequences are KGHSH and LQKENI. This CDR3 is 14 amino acids long. J was trimmed by 4 bases and V by 2 bases; bases with no gene match: 2. This receptor was obtained from an adult with an advanced solid tumor such as melanoma, head and neck, liver or kidney cancer. This material consisted of CD4+ or CD8+ T cells sorted from blood, taken in a trial of the OX40 agonist ivuxolimab. The chain employs TRBV18 and TRBJ1-5, with TRBD1 identical over 7 bases. The DNA of the CDR3 is TGTGCCAGCTCACCAGGGACAGAGAATCAGCCCCAGCATTTT. This translates into CASSPGTENQPQHF.